The sequence of this T cell receptor (beta chain) was determined in a study of T cells in Graves' hyperthyroidism and ophthalmopathy. Unmatched junction bases numbered 6, after V lost 6 bases and J lost 6 bases. The CDR3 runs 14 residues. Germline V gene data show CDR1 as ENHRY and CDR2 as SYGVKD. This clonotype was detected many times. TCR beta CDR3 sequences were amplified from RNA transcripts. The HTBI primer set drove a first-round RT-PCR of the TCR CDR3. Via MiXCR, TCRdb re-called the multiplex PCR reads, giving one row per CDR3 protein. The sample yields fewer than 250,000 distinct CDR3 sequences, about a sixth seen once.

The receptor was isolated from a woman younger than 30 with Graves' ophthalmopathy. Sequenced: blood. The V gene is TRBV10-3, the J gene TRBJ1-2, with TRBD1 identical over 11 bases. The CDR3 sequence is CAISSGTGGNGYTF. In DNA form, the CDR3 reads TGTGCCATCAGCTCCGGGACAGGGGGTAATGGCTACACCTTC.